Presented here are 22 T cell receptor beta chains from one specimen sequenced in a study of OX40 agonist ivuxolimab in advanced cancers. Here immunoSEQ multiplex PCR was the method, and the copy in TCRdb shows in-frame clones only, minus some. The profile covers more than 55,000 clones, with approximately 86% appearing a single time and more than 3% taken by the ten largest. The specimen was CD4+ or CD8+ T cells sorted from blood, collected in a trial of the OX40 agonist ivuxolimab. The receptor source for this set is an adult with an advanced solid tumor such as melanoma, head and neck, liver or kidney cancer.

This clone was observed a handful of times. The chain recombines TRBV4-2 with TRBJ2-3; no firm D call. This CDR3 comprises 12 residues. Trimming pared 8 bases from V and 5 bases from J, leaving 11 bases between. Germline V lookup: CDR1 LGHNA, CDR2 YNFKEQ. Written as DNA, the CDR3 is TGTGCCAGCTCCTTTAGAGGAGATACGCAGTATTTT. Amino acid sequence: CASSFRGDTQYF.

This chain links TRBV7-9 with TRBJ2-7, with a tentative D call TRBD1 (5 bases). V dropped 2 bases and J dropped 3 bases, with 11 bases sitting between them. The germline CDR1 and CDR2 sequences are SEHNR and FQNEAQ (reference sequence). CDR3 length: 14 residues. The CDR3 nucleotides read TGTGCCAGCAGCTTAAACCAGGGTCACTACGAGCAGTACTTC. It codes for CASSLNQGHYEQYF. Looking up the rest from reference TRBV7-9 and TRBJ2-7 gives the full variable domain: DTGVSQNPRHKITKRGQNVTFRCDPISEHNRLYWYRQTLGQGPEFLTYFQNEAQLEKSRLLSDRFSAERPKGSFSTLEIQRTEQGDSAMYLCASSLNQGHYEQYFGPGTRLTVT.

This rearrangement joins TRBV6-5 to TRBJ1-1; the match to TRBD1 covers 7 bases. The CDR3 is 14 residues long. With 6 bases clipped from V and 0 bases from J, the junction kept 4 bases outside the gene matches. Per the germline V gene, CDR1 is MNHEY and CDR2 is SVGAGI. CDR3 coding DNA: TGTGCCAGCAGCCGGGGACAGTTGAACACTGAAGCTTTCTTT. It is translated as CASSRGQLNTEAFF.

The rearrangement joins TRBV27 to TRBJ1-3; 7 positions agree with TRBD1. Germline-derived CDR1 and CDR2 are MNHEY and SMNVEV (reference sequence). This CDR3 is 15 amino acids long. Losses at the gene ends were 3 bases for V and 4 bases for J; bases not matched to a gene: 6. The DNA for the CDR3 is TGTGCCAGCAGTTTCCAGGGACAGTCGGGAAACACCATATATTTT. Amino acids: CASSFQGQSGNTIYF.

The rearrangement joins TRBV7-2 to TRBJ2-2; no clear D gene. Germline V CDR1 and CDR2: SGHTA, FQGNSA. V was pared by 5 bases and J by 2 bases, with 12 bases between. The CDR3 has 15 amino acids. The CDR3: CASSTTNRNTGELFF. The CDR3 region has the DNA TGTGCCAGCAGCACCACGAACAGAAACACCGGGGAGCTGTTTTTT.

The rearrangement uses TRBV6-5 and TRBJ1-1; TRBD1 might be the D (5 bases). Between the trimmed V and J ends, which lost 4 bases and 3 bases, there was a span of 18 bases. Germline CDR1 is MNHEY and CDR2 is SVGAGI. The CDR3 loop spans 16 amino acids. The DNA of the CDR3 is TGTGCCAGCAGTTCCTCCGCCGGGGGAGGGTACACTGAAGCTTTCTTT. Translating gives CASSSSAGGGYTEAFF.

In regard to this clone: The germline gene is not matched at one end of the junction; a read error may be the cause. At the DNA level, this CDR3 is encoded by other sequences in the same sample as well. The chain recombines TRBV5-1 with TRBJ2-3, with D perhaps being TRBD1 or TRBD2 (5 bases each). CDR1 and CDR2 from the germline V gene are SGHRS and YFSETQ. The length of the CDR3 is 16 residues. The CDR3 loop is CASSLAGAGITDTQYF. The DNA for the CDR3 is TGCGCCAGCAGTTTGGCCGGGGCAGGGATCACAGATACGCAGTATTTT.

The V call is TRBV5-6, the J call TRBJ2-1; 10 bases match TRBD2. The CDR3 runs 16 residues. The V gene's germline CDR1 is SGHDT and CDR2 YYEEEE. V was clipped by 3 bases and J by 4 bases; unmatched bases: 7. CDR3 coding DNA: TGTGCCAGCAGCTCTCAACTAGCGGGGAGATACAATGAGCAGTTCTTC. Its translation: CASSSQLAGRYNEQFF.

This chain connects TRBV15 to TRBJ1-2; D gene uncertain. Trimming shortened V by 1 base and J by 0 bases, and 9 bases separated the two germline ends. The CDR3 extends over 15 amino acids. Germline CDR1 LNHNV, CDR2 YYDKDF (reference sequence). In DNA form, the CDR3 reads TGTGCCACCAGCAGAGGTCCAGGAGCTAACTATGGCTACACCTTC. Protein sequence: CATSRGPGANYGYTF.

The chain is built from TRBV7-2 and TRBJ2-7, with 7 bases identical to TRBD1. The CDR3 runs to 15 residues. Germline V gives CDR1 SGHTA, CDR2 FQGNSA. Unmatched junction bases numbered 6, after V lost 3 bases and J lost 1 base. CDR3 in DNA: TGTGCCAGCAGCTTTTCCCGGGACAGATCCTACGAGCAGTACTTC. It yields the protein CASSFSRDRSYEQYF.

The chain is built from TRBV7-6 and TRBJ2-2; a possible D gene is TRBD2 (6 bases). With 4 bases removed from V and 2 bases from J, the gap between germline ends came to 17 bases. The germline CDR1 and CDR2 sequences are SGHVS and FNYEAQ. CDR3 length: 17 amino acids. DNA of the CDR3: TGTGCCAGCAGCTCGGAGGGGTATTCCGCCAACACCGGGGAGCTGTTTTTT. Its protein is CASSSEGYSANTGELFF.

The chain is built from TRBV6-6 and TRBJ1-1; D gene ambiguous. There are 14 residues in the CDR3. Trimming shortened V by 0 bases and J by 5 bases, and 10 bases separated the two germline ends. Germline lookup yields CDR1 MNHNY and CDR2 SVGAGI (reference sequence). The DNA of the CDR3 is TGTGCCAGCAGTTACTCGCGGGCAGAGACTGAAGCTTTCTTT. This sequence encodes CASSYSRAETEAFF.

This clone has only one observation. The J gene is TRBJ1-2, the V gene TRBV5-8; D not certain. Germline V gives CDR1 SGHTS, CDR2 YDEGEE. There are 13 residues in the CDR3. V dropped 4 bases and J dropped 4 bases, with 11 bases sitting between them. Here the CDR3 reads CASSGGFFYGYTF. The CDR3 bases are TGTGCCAGCAGCGGAGGGTTCTTCTATGGCTACACCTTC.

The chain employs TRBV6-5 and TRBJ2-7, with 7 bases aligning to TRBD1. This CDR3 region has 12 residues. V shed 10 bases and J 3 bases; nucleotides not matched to a gene: 6. Germline-derived CDR1 and CDR2 are MNHEY and SVGAGI. The CDR3 region is CATGQAYYEQYF. CDR3 nucleotide sequence: TGTGCCACAGGACAGGCCTACTACGAGCAGTACTTC.

This chain uses TRBV5-1 with TRBJ1-1, with D possibly being TRBD1 (5 bases). Trimming left V 7 bases short and J 0 bases short, with 10 bases between. From germline, CDR1 is SGHRS and CDR2 YFSETQ. CDR3 length equals 13 residues. The CDR3 reads CASGATMNTEAFF. The DNA for the CDR3 is TGCGCCAGCGGGGCCACTATGAACACTGAAGCTTTCTTT. Filled out from reference TRBV5-1 and TRBJ1-1, the complete variable domain reads KAGVTQTPRYLIKTRGQQVTLSCSPISGHRSVSWYQQTPGQGLQFLFEYFSETQRNKGNFPGRFSGRQFSNSRSEMNVSTLELGDSALYLCASGATMNTEAFFGQGTRLTVV.

The genes are TRBV7-2 and TRBJ1-3; D is possibly TRBD1 (5 bases). V shed 0 bases and J shed 2 bases, with 8 bases lying between them. The CDR3 runs to 15 residues. Germline V gene lookup returns CDR1 SGHTA and CDR2 FQGNSA. CDR3 residues: CASSLAGPPGNTIYF. The CDR3 DNA is TGTGCCAGCAGCTTAGCGGGGCCCCCTGGAAACACCATATATTTT. The entire variable domain, with the rest obtained from reference TRBV7-2 and TRBJ1-3, is as follows: GAGVSQSPSNKVTEKGKDVELRCDPISGHTALYWYRQSLGQGLEFLIYFQGNSAPDKSGLPSDRFSAERTGGSVSTLTIQRTQQEDSAVYLCASSLAGPPGNTIYFGEGSWLTVV.

This clone was counted a few times. V gene TRBV28 combines with J gene TRBJ1-1; TRBD1 is a possible D gene (5 bases). This CDR3 is built from 14 residues. The V and J ends lost 2 bases and 4 bases respectively, with 11 bases between them. Germline CDR1 reads MDHEN; CDR2 reads SYDVKM. CDR3 residues: CASSLAGPSTEAFF. CDR3 DNA: TGTGCCAGCAGTTTAGCGGGGCCCTCCACTGAAGCTTTCTTT.

The J gene is TRBJ2-3, the V gene TRBV10-3, with 8 nucleotides matching TRBD2. Germline assignment: CDR1 ENHRY and CDR2 SYGVKD. With V trimmed by 6 bases and J by 3 bases, 2 bases remained unmatched. The CDR3 contains 13 residues. The CDR3 sequence is CAISSGGTDTQYF. CDR3 coding DNA: TGTGCCATCAGCAGCGGGGGTACAGATACGCAGTATTTT.

The V gene is TRBV7-9, the J gene TRBJ1-6, with 7 bases lining up with TRBD1. Germline assignment: CDR1 SEHNR and CDR2 FQNEAQ (reference sequence). CDR3 size: 14 residues. Trimming at V came to 5 bases and at J to 6 bases, leaving 4 bases not matched to a gene. This chain's CDR3 is CASSRDRTNSPLHF. The CDR3 region has the DNA TGTGCCAGCAGCCGGGACAGAACTAATTCACCCCTCCACTTT.

The rearrangement joins TRBV4-1 to TRBJ1-6; D unclear. V gave up 0 bases and J gave up 7 bases, with 10 bases separating them. There are 15 residues in the CDR3. Germline assignment: CDR1 MGHRA and CDR2 YSYEKL. CDR3 protein: CASSQDHPLNSPLHF. As DNA, the CDR3 is TGCGCCAGCAGCCAAGATCATCCACTGAATTCACCCCTCCACTTT.

The chain joins TRBV27 to TRBJ2-7; D not certain. Germline CDR1 is MNHEY and CDR2 is SMNVEV (reference sequence). V lost 7 bases to trimming and J lost 4 bases, with 14 bases between them. The length of the CDR3 is 13 residues. The CDR3 protein is CASIRRTTYEQYF. CDR3 nucleotide sequence: TGTGCCAGCATTCGTCGCACTACGTACGAGCAGTACTTC.

The sample holds one count of this clone. The chain combines TRBV30 with TRBJ1-5; no clear D. Germline-derived CDR1 and CDR2 are GTSNPN and SVGIG (reference sequence). Trimming cost V 0 bases and J 2 bases, with 14 bases left between them. The CDR3 loop spans 16 amino acids. The CDR3 DNA is TGTGCCTGGAGTGTAGGGAAACAGACCGGCAATCAGCCCCAGCATTTT. Residues: CAWSVGKQTGNQPQHF.